These 21 T cell receptor beta chains came from one sample sequenced in a study of blood T cell repertoires in COVID-19. Clones were sequenced by immunoSEQ multiplex PCR, and TCRdb holds only the in-frame ones, with some missing. The sample contains hundreds of thousands of clones, roughly nine tenths of which appear only once. The sample comprised PBMCs or T cells enriched from blood (not recorded which). Receptors were obtained from a man aged 18 to 35 who had recovered from COVID-19.

The gene calls are TRBV5-5 and TRBJ1-4; D is perhaps TRBD1 (5 bases). Germline CDR1 SGHKS, CDR2 YYEKEE (reference sequence). The CDR3 has 14 residues. Deletions cut 2 bases from V and 7 bases from J, with 12 bases between. The CDR3 region is CASSFQGRSEKLFF. The DNA for the CDR3 is TGTGCCAGCAGCTTCCAGGGCAGGAGTGAAAAACTGTTTTTT.

This clone was observed a single time. The V call is TRBV12-3 or TRBV12-4, the J call TRBJ1-4; D is uncertain. CDR3 length equals 13 residues. Trimming removed 5 bases from V and 10 bases from J, with 14 bases in between. CDR3 coding DNA: TGTGCCAGCAGTCCCCTAGTACGCGGAAAACTGTTTTTT. It translates to CASSPLVRGKLFF.

The gene calls are TRBV11-3 and TRBJ2-1; 14 nucleotides align to TRBD2. J was trimmed by 7 bases and V by 0 bases; bases with no gene match: 2. CDR1 is SGHNT and CDR2 is YENEEA in the germline V gene. CDR3 length: 16 residues. CDR3 coding DNA: TGTGCCAGCAGCTTAGAAGGGACTAGCGGGAGTAATGAGCAGTTCTTC. As protein: CASSLEGTSGSNEQFF.

This clone was observed a few times. The chain employs TRBV5-1 and TRBJ2-3; perhaps TRBD2 as D (6 bases). V dropped 6 bases and J dropped 1 base, with 15 bases sitting between them. The CDR3 runs 15 residues. Germline V lookup: CDR1 SGHRS, CDR2 YFSETQ. CDR3 sequence (DNA): TGCGCCAGCACCACCGGGGCTAGCGGCACAGATACGCAGTATTTT. Its protein is CASTTGASGTDTQYF.

The chain joins TRBV4-3 to TRBJ2-7; 7 positions match TRBD2. Germline CDR1 reads LGHNA; CDR2 reads YSLEER. Trimming at V came to 3 bases and at J to 4 bases, leaving 15 bases not matched to a gene. This CDR3 has 17 residues. The CDR3 sequence: CASSQTIGYGRIYEQYF. The CDR3 DNA reads as TGCGCCAGCAGCCAGACAATTGGGTACGGGAGGATTTACGAGCAGTACTTC.

CDR3 protein: CSVEWAGTDTQYF. The CDR3 nucleotides read TGCAGCGTTGAGTGGGCTGGCACAGATACGCAGTATTTT. The chain uses TRBV29-1 and TRBJ2-3; D unclear. The V gene's germline CDR1 is SQVTM and CDR2 ANQGSEA. The CDR3 covers 13 residues. Between the trimmed V and J ends, which lost 3 bases and 1 base, there was a span of 8 bases.

This clone was seen only once. The genes are TRBV2 and TRBJ2-1, with 10 bases lining up with TRBD2. The V segment lost 6 bases and the J segment 9 bases; nucleotides outside the gene matches: 5. The length of the CDR3 is 13 residues. Looked up from germline, CDR1 is SNHLY and CDR2 is FYNNEI. The CDR3 loop reads CASSMGTSAEQFF. The DNA for the CDR3 is TGTGCCAGCAGCATGGGGACTAGCGCTGAGCAGTTCTTC.

The rearrangement links TRBV15 to TRBJ2-7; D perhaps matches TRBD2 (5 bases). With 3 bases removed from V and 2 bases from J, the gap between germline ends came to 8 bases. CDR1 and CDR2 (germline): LNHNV, YYDKDF (reference sequence). The CDR3 runs to 13 residues. The CDR3 protein is CATSREVTYEQYF. The CDR3 DNA sequence: TGTGCCACCAGCAGGGAGGTAACCTACGAGCAGTACTTC.

The chain carries TRBV27 and TRBJ1-6; 7 bases are a match to TRBD1. The CDR3 runs to 17 residues. Germline V gene lookup returns CDR1 MNHEY and CDR2 SMNVEV (reference sequence). Trimming at V came to 1 base and at J to 3 bases, leaving 6 bases not matched to a gene. CDR3 in DNA: TGTGCCAGCAGTTTATATCTGGGGGACAGCTATAATTCACCCCTCCACTTT. This gives the protein CASSLYLGDSYNSPLHF.

This clone was seen a single time. This sequence joins TRBV9 and TRBJ1-2; 7 bases are shared with TRBD1. Per germline, CDR1 SGDLS and CDR2 YYNGEE. V dropped 5 bases and J dropped 3; count of bases not matched to a gene: 4. This CDR3 spans 13 amino acids. The CDR3 coding sequence is TGTGCCAGCAGGGGGGACAGAGACTATGGCTACACCTTC. This translates into CASRGDRDYGYTF.

This chain connects TRBV19 to TRBJ1-1; 8 positions agree with TRBD1. V shed 8 bases and J 3 bases; nucleotides not matched to a gene: 5. Germline loops: CDR1 LNHDA, CDR2 SQIVND (reference sequence). The CDR3 consists of 13 residues. The CDR3 loop is CASQGASDTEAFF. In DNA, the CDR3 is TGTGCCAGTCAGGGGGCATCGGACACTGAAGCTTTCTTT.

The V call is TRBV7-2, the J call TRBJ1-3, with D maybe TRBD1 (5 bases). Trimming removed 4 bases at V and 0 bases at J, with 13 bases between. Germline CDR1 SGHTA, CDR2 FQGNSA. This CDR3 has 16 amino acids. Here the CDR3 reads CASSYGHRPSGNTIYF. The CDR3 DNA follows: TGTGCCAGCAGCTACGGACACCGCCCCTCTGGAAACACCATATATTTT.

The chain uses TRBV6-5 and TRBJ2-1; TRBD1 matches 7 bases. Germline trimming cut 7 bases from V and 2 bases from J; bases unmatched to any gene: 5. Germline loops: CDR1 MNHEY, CDR2 SVGAGI. The length of the CDR3 is 14 residues. CDR3 nucleotide sequence: TGTGCCAGCAATATTGGACAGGCCTACAATGAGCAGTTCTTC. Its protein is CASNIGQAYNEQFF.

The rearrangement joins TRBV19 to TRBJ2-2, with D tentatively TRBD2 (6 bases). Germline CDR1 reads LNHDA; CDR2 reads SQIVND (reference sequence). The length of the CDR3 is 14 residues. Trimming removed 7 bases at V and 7 bases at J, with 16 bases between. The CDR3 spells CASKVGGTGGELFF. The CDR3 DNA reads TGTGCCAGTAAAGTAGGAGGGACCGGCGGGGAGCTGTTTTTT.

This clone was recorded once. The chain couples TRBV6-2 or TRBV6-3 to TRBJ1-1; no reliable D call. V was clipped by 6 bases and J by 1 base, with 12 bases between them. The CDR3 totals 14 residues. Germline CDR1 and CDR2: MNHEY and SVGEGT. The CDR3 DNA is TGTGCCAGCAGCCTGGGAGGGAGGAACACTGAAGCTTTCTTT. This codes for CASSLGGRNTEAFF.

The CDR3 DNA follows: TGCAGCGCCCCGGCAACTAGCTACAATGAGCAGTTCTTC. It translates to CSAPATSYNEQFF. The chain employs TRBV29-1 and TRBJ2-1; D possibly corresponds to TRBD2 (5 bases). Trimming took 7 bases from V and 3 from J, leaving 13 bases between them. Germline V CDR1 and CDR2: SQVTM, ANQGSEA. This CDR3 has 13 residues.

The J gene is TRBJ2-2, the V gene TRBV4-3; 8 bases agree with TRBD2. The CDR3 length is 15 residues. The germline gives CDR1 LGHNA, CDR2 YSLEER. Trimming at V came to 4 bases and at J to 1 base, leaving 2 bases not matched to a gene. CDR3 bases: TGCGCCAGCAGCCGGGCGGGAGGGAACACCGGGGAGCTGTTTTTT. This codes for CASSRAGGNTGELFF.

V is TRBV28 and J is TRBJ1-1, with 9 bases identical to TRBD1. CDR1 and CDR2 (germline): MDHEN, SYDVKM. This CDR3 is built from 18 residues. V shed 5 bases, J shed 4 bases, and the junction held 17 bases outside the gene matches. The chain's CDR3 is CASSPRLPPTGGSTEAFF. The CDR3 bases are TGTGCCAGCAGTCCCCGTTTACCCCCGACAGGGGGTAGCACTGAAGCTTTCTTT.

The J gene is TRBJ2-1, the V gene TRBV5-4, with D uncertain. V dropped 4 bases and J dropped 3 bases, with 14 bases sitting between them. Germline V gene data show CDR1 as SGHNT and CDR2 as YYREEE (reference sequence). There are 15 residues in the CDR3. For the CDR3, the DNA is TGTGCCAGCAGCGAGGATCTCCTTGACTACAATGAGCAGTTCTTC. Translation: CASSEDLLDYNEQFF. The full variable domain, with the rest looked up from reference TRBV5-4 and TRBJ2-1, is ETGVTQSPTHLIKTRGQQVTLRCSSQSGHNTVSWYQQALGQGPQFIFQYYREEENGRGNFPPRFSGLQFPNYSSELNVNALELDDSALYLCASSEDLLDYNEQFFGPGTRLTVL.

The chain uses TRBV7-9 and TRBJ2-3; 7 positions agree with TRBD1. CDR1 is SEHNR and CDR2 is FQNEAQ in the germline V gene (reference sequence). Germline trimming cut 4 bases from V and 1 base from J; bases unmatched to any gene: 5. The CDR3 sequence is 15 residues long. The CDR3 DNA reads TGTGCCAGCAGCTCGGCGACAGGGCGCACAGATACGCAGTATTTT. Protein: CASSSATGRTDTQYF.

This chain uses TRBV18 with TRBJ2-7; TRBD1 matches 12 bases. V gave up 5 bases and J gave up 5 bases; unmatched junction bases: 7. Germline V gives CDR1 KGHSH, CDR2 LQKENI. The CDR3 consists of 15 residues. CDR3 DNA: TGTGCCAGCTCATCAGCCGGGACAGGGGGCCACGAGCAGTACTTC. It translates to CASSSAGTGGHEQYF.